One and the same sample provided the 6 T cell receptor beta chains below, sequenced in a study of cytomegalovirus exposure and HLA in healthy donors. This PCR relied on a set of 60 Vbeta primers and 13 Jbeta primers. Here immunoSEQ multiplex PCR was the method, and the copy in TCRdb shows in-frame clones only, minus some. Here the sample spans about 160,000 clones, roughly four fifths being singletons. The material sequenced was PBMCs. These receptors came from a young man in good health and CMV-seronegative.

This clone was found a few times. The chain is built from TRBV19 and TRBJ2-2; 9 nucleotides agree with TRBD1. CDR3 length equals 15 residues. Trimming removed 6 bases from V and 3 bases from J; junction bases left unmatched: 5. Germline V lookup: CDR1 LNHDA, CDR2 SQIVND (reference sequence). CDR3 protein: CASRLTGGDTGELFF. The DNA for the CDR3 is TGTGCCAGTAGATTGACAGGGGGAGACACCGGGGAGCTGTTTTTT.

The chain combines TRBV6-5 with TRBJ2-2; D not resolved. The CDR3 loop spans 12 amino acids. The V and J ends lost 8 bases and 5 bases respectively, with 9 bases between them. Germline V gene lookup returns CDR1 MNHEY and CDR2 SVGAGI. CDR3 in amino acids: CASAGSTGELFF. The DNA for the CDR3 is TGTGCCAGCGCCGGTTCGACCGGGGAGCTGTTTTTT.

This clone has only one observation. The chain joins TRBV6-5 to TRBJ2-7; D possibly corresponds to TRBD2 (5 bases). Germline V CDR1 and CDR2: MNHEY, SVGAGI. The CDR3 contains 13 residues. V was pared by 7 bases and J by 3 bases, with 13 bases between. CDR3 nucleotides: TGTGCCAGCAAACCGTCGGGGAACTACGAGCAGTACTTC. The encoded protein is CASKPSGNYEQYF.

V is TRBV7-2 and J is TRBJ2-7; tentative D call: TRBD2 (6 bases). The CDR3 contains 15 residues. Per germline, CDR1 SGHTA and CDR2 FQGNSA. Trimming left V 1 base short and J 4 bases short, with 14 bases between. CDR3 DNA: TGTGCCAGCAGCTTAGGCGCGGGATCTCAATACGAGCAGTACTTC. Its translation: CASSLGAGSQYEQYF.

The chain links TRBV4-2 to TRBJ2-3; 11 bases map to TRBD2. The CDR3 is 17 residues long. Germline V gene sequence: CDR1 LGHNA, CDR2 YNFKEQ. V shed 4 bases and J 0 bases; nucleotides not matched to a gene: 6. This CDR3 reads CASSPVAGGYSTDTQYF. The CDR3 DNA follows: TGTGCCAGCAGCCCGGTAGCGGGAGGGTATAGCACAGATACGCAGTATTTT.

V usage is TRBV19 and J usage is TRBJ2-7; 10 positions agree with TRBD2. This CDR3 contains 17 residues. CDR1 and CDR2 (germline): LNHDA, SQIVND (reference sequence). With 7 bases clipped from V and 5 bases from J, the junction kept 17 bases outside the gene matches. CDR3 DNA: TGTGCCAGTACCCCCACCCCGCTAGCGGGAGTGAGCCACGAGCAGTACTTC. Translating gives CASTPTPLAGVSHEQYF. The full variable domain, rest sourced from reference TRBV19 and TRBJ2-7, is DGGITQSPKYLFRKEGQNVTLSCEQNLNHDAMYWYRQDPGQGLRLIYYSQIVNDFQKGDIAEGYSVSREKKESFPLTVTSAQKNPTAFYLCASTPTPLAGVSHEQYFGPGTRLTVT.